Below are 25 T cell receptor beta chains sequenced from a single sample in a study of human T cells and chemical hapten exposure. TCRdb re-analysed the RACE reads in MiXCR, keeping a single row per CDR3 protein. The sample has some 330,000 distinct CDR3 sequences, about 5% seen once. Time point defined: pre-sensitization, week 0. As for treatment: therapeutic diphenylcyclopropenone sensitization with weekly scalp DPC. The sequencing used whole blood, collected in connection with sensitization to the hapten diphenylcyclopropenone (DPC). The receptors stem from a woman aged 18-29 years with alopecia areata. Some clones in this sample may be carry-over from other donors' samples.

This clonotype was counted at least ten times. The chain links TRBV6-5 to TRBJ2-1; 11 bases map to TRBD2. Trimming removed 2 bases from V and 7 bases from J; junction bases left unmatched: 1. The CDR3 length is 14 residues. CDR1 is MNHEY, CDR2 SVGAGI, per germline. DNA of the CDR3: TGTGCCAGCAGTTACACTAGCGGGGGTAATGAGCAGTTCTTC. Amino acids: CASSYTSGGNEQFF.

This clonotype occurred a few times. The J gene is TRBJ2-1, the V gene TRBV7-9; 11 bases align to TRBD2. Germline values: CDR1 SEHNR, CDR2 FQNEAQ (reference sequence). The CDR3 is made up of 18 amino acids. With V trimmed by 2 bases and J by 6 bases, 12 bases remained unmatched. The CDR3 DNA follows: TGTGCCAGCAGCTTACCCCCCCGACTAGCGGGGATCATCAATGAGCAGTTCTTC. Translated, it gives CASSLPPRLAGIINEQFF.

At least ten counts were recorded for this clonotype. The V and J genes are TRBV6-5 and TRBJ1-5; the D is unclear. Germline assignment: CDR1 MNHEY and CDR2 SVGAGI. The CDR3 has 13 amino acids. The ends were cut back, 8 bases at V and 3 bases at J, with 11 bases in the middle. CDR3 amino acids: CASGRAVNQPQHF. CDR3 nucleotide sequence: TGTGCCAGCGGGAGGGCAGTCAATCAGCCCCAGCATTTT.

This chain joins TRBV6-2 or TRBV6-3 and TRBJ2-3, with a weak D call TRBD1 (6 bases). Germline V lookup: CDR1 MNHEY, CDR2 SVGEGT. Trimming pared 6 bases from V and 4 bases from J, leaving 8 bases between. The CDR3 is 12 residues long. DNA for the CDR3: TGTGCCAGCAGACAGGGCGCAGATACGCAGTATTTT. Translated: CASRQGADTQYF.

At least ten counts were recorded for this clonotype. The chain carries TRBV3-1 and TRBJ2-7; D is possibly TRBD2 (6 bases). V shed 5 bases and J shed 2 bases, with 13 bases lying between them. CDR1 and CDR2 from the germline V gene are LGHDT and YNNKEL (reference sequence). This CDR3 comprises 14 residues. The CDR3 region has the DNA TGTGCCAGCAGCTTCGGGACTGGCGCCTACGAGCAGTACTTC. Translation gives CASSFGTGAYEQYF.

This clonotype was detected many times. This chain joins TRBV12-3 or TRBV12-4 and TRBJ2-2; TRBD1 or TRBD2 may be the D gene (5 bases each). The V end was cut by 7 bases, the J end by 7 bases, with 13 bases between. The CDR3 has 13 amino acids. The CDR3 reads CASTLGQGGELFF. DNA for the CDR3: TGTGCCAGCACACTAGGGCAGGGCGGGGAGCTGTTTTTT.

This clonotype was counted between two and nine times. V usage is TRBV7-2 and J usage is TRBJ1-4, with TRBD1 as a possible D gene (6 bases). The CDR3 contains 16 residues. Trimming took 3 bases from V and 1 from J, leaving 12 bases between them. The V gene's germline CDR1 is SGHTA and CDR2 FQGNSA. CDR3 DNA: TGTGCCAGCAGCTTGAGGACAGTCCAAACTAATGAAAAACTGTTTTTT. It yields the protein CASSLRTVQTNEKLFF.

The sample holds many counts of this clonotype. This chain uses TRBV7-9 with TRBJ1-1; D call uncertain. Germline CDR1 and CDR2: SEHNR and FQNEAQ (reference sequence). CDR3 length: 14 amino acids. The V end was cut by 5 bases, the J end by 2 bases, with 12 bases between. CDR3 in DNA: TGTGCCAGCAGCCTCCGACGGATAAACACTGAAGCTTTCTTT. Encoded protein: CASSLRRINTEAFF.

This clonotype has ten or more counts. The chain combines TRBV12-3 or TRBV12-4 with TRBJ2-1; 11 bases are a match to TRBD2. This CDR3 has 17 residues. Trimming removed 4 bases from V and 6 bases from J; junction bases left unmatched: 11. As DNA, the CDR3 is TGTGCCAGCAGTTCCAAGGGACTAGCGGTGGTTGTCAATGAGCAGTTCTTC. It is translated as CASSSKGLAVVVNEQFF.

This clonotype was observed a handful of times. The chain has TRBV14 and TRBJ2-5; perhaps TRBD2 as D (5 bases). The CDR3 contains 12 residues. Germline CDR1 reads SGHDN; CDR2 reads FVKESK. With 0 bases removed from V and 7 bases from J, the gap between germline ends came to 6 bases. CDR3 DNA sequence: TGTGCCAGCAGCCAAGATGCGGGGACCCAGTACTTC. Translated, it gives CASSQDAGTQYF.

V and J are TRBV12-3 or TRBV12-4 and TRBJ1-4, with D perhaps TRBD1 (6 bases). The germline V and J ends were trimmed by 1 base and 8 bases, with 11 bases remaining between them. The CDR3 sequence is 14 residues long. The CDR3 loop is CASSLGSGGEKLFF. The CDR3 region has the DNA TGTGCCAGCAGTTTAGGGTCCGGGGGCGAAAAACTGTTTTTT.

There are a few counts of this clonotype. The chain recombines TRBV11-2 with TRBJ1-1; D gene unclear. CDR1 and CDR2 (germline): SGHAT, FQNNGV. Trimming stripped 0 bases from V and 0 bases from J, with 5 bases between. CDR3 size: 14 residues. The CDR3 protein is CASSLDAVNTEAFF. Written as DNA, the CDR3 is TGTGCCAGCAGCTTAGATGCAGTGAACACTGAAGCTTTCTTT.

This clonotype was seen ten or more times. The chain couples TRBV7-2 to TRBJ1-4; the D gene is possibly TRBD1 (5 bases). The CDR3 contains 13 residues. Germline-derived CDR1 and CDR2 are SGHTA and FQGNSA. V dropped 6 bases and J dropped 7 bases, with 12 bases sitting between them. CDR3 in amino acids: CASRNRGGEKLFF. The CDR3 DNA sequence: TGTGCCAGCAGGAACCGGGGGGGTGAAAAACTGTTTTTT.

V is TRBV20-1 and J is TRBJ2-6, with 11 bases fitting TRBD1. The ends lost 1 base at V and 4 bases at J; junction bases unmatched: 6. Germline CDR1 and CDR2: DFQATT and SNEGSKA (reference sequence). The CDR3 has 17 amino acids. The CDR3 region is CSARGGQGAKGANVLTF. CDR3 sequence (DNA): TGCAGTGCTAGAGGCGGACAGGGGGCAAAGGGGGCCAACGTCCTGACTTTC.

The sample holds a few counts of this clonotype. CDR3 coding DNA: TGTGCCAGCAGCGGACCCGGGACTAGAGGTGAAATGCCAATAGAGACCCAGTACTTC. The encoded protein is CASSGPGTRGEMPIETQYF. This rearrangement joins TRBV7-9 to TRBJ2-5; TRBD2 matches at 8 bases. Germline V CDR1 and CDR2: SEHNR, FQNEAQ (reference sequence). Unmatched junction bases numbered 21, after V lost 5 bases and J lost 4 bases. The CDR3 length is 19 residues.

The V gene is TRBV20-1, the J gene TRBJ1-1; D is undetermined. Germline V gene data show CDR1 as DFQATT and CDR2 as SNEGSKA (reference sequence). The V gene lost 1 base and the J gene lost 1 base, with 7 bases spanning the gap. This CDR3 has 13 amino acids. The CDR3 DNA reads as TGCAGTGCTAGAGGCACACCGAACACTGAAGCTTTCTTT. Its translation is CSARGTPNTEAFF.

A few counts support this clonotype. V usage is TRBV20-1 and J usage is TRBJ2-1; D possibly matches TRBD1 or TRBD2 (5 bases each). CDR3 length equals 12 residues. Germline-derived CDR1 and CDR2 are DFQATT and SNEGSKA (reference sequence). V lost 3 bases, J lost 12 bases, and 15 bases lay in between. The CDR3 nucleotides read TGCAGTGCTAGTTCGAGCAGGGAGCTGCAGTTCTTC. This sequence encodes CSASSSRELQFF.

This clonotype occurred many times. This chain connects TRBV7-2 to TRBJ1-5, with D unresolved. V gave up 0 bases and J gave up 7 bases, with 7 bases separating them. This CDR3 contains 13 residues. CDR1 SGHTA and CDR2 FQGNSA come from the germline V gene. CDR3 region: CASSLAQWQPQHF. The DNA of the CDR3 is TGTGCCAGCAGCTTAGCGCAGTGGCAGCCCCAGCATTTT.

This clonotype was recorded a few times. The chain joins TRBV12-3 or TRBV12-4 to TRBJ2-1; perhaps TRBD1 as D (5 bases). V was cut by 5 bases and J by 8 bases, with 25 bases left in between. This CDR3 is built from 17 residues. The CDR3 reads CASSLNRHGASEDEQFF. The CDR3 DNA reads TGTGCCAGCAGTCTAAACAGACATGGGGCCAGTGAGGATGAGCAGTTCTTC.

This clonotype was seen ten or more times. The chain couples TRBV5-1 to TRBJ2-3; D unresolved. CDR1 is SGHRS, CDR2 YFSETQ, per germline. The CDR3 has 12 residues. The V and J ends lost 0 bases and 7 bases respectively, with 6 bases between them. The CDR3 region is CASSLDVNTQYF. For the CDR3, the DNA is TGCGCCAGCAGCTTGGATGTAAATACGCAGTATTTT.

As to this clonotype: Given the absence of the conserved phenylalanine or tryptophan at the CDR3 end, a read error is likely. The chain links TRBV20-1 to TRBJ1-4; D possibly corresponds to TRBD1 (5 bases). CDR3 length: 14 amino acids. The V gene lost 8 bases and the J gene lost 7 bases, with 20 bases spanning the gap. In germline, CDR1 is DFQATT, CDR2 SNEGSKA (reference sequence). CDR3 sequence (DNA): TGCAGTTCCCGAGGAAGGGGAAATCGTGAAAAACTGTTTCTT. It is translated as CSSRGRGNREKLFL.

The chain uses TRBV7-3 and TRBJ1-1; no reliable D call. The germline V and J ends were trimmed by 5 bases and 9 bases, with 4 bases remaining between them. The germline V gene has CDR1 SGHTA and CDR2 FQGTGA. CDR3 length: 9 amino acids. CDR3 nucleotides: TGTGCCAGCAGCGTTAAAGCTTTCTTT. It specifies CASSVKAFF.

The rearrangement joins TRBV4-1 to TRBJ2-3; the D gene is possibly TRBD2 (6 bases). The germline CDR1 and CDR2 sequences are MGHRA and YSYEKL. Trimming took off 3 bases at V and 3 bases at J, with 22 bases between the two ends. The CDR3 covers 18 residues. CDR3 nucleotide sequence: TGCGCCAGCAGCCATCTGGAGCCGGGAGCGGTGTCGACAGATACGCAGTATTTT. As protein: CASSHLEPGAVSTDTQYF.

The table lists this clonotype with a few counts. CDR3 nucleotide sequence: TGTGCCAGCAGCCGATCGGACCTTTTCCCAGATACGCAGTATTTT. This gives the protein CASSRSDLFPDTQYF. This rearrangement joins TRBV3-1 to TRBJ2-3; D is uncertain. CDR3 size: 15 residues. Trimming stripped 4 bases from V and 4 bases from J, with 15 bases between. CDR1 and CDR2 from the germline V gene are LGHDT and YNNKEL (reference sequence).

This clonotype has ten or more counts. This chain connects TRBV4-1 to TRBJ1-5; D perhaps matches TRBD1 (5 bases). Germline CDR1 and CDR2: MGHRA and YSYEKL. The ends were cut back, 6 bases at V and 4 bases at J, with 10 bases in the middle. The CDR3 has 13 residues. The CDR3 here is CASSVQANQPQHF. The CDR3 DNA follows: TGCGCCAGCAGTGTACAGGCGAATCAGCCCCAGCATTTT.